The rows below give T cell receptor beta chains drawn from one sample of a study of blood T cell repertoires in COVID-19. Method: immunoSEQ multiplex PCR; TCRdb's copy keeps in-frame clones and lacks some. Of 180,000 or so clones in the sample, about 81% were seen once. Sequencing used peripheral blood. These receptors all stem from an elderly woman with COVID-19, enrolled during active disease. CDR3s include the opening cysteine and the closing phenylalanine or tryptophan. The D gene is left open where the match is weak. Clone size is stated in some rows and not others, as once, few, many or a class when expanded.

TRBJ2-1 TRBD2 TRBV4-1 NA TGCGCCAGCAGCCGAGGGACTAGCGGGGTTGGCGGGGAGCAGTTCTTC CASSRGTSGVGGEQFF
TRBJ1-5 TRBD1 TRBV6-7 NA TGTGCCAGCAGTTACCAGACCGGGACAGGGACCCAGCCCCAGCATTTT CASSYQTGTGTQPQHF
TRBJ1-1 TRBD1 TRBV7-9 once TGTGCCAGCAGCCCCGCAGACAGGGGCACTGAAGCTTTCTTT CASSPADRGTEAFF
TRBJ1-5 NA TRBV19 NA TGTGCCAGTAGTATCGGCGGGTTGATGGGGTCGAGCAATCAGCCCCAGCATTTT CASSIGGLMGSSNQPQHF
TRBJ2-7 NA TRBV5-4 NA TGTGCCAGCAGCTTGATCGGGTACGAGCAGTACTTC CASSLIGYEQYF
TRBJ2-1 NA TRBV9 NA TGTGCCAGCAGCGTAGCCGGACAGTGGTACAATGAGCAGTTCTTC CASSVAGQWYNEQFF
TRBJ2-1 NA TRBV6-2/TRBV6-3 NA TGTGCCAGCAGTTACTCGAGGGAGAACTCCTACAATGAGCAGTTCTTC CASSYSRENSYNEQFF
TRBJ1-1 NA TRBV19 NA TGTGCCAGTAGAAGGGACACAATGAACACTGAAGCTTTCTTT CASRRDTMNTEAFF
TRBJ2-5 TRBD2 TRBV19 NA TGTGCCACAACTAGCGGGGGGCGAGAGACCCAGTACTTC CATTSGGRETQYF
TRBJ2-1 TRBD2 TRBV9 once TGTGCCAGCAGCGTAGCACCTAGCGGGGGGGCCTACAATGAGCAGTTCTTC CASSVAPSGGAYNEQFF
TRBJ2-7 TRBD1 TRBV10-3 NA TGTGCCATCAGTGCGCCCGGGACAGGGGTTTACGAGCAGTACTTC CAISAPGTGVYEQYF
TRBJ2-1 TRBD1 TRBV10-3 NA TGTGCCATCAGTGCGTCCGGGACAGGGGCCAATGAGCAGTTCTTC CAISASGTGANEQFF
TRBJ1-2 TRBD1 TRBV29-1 NA TGCAGCGTGCCCCTCGGGGCCAGGGGGCGGGATGGCTACACCTTC CSVPLGARGRDGYTF
TRBJ1-1 NA TRBV5-8 NA TGTGCCAGCAGCCCGAGGGTAATGAACACTGAAGCTTTCTTT CASSPRVMNTEAFF
TRBJ2-7 TRBD2 TRBV7-2 NA TGTGCCAGCAGCTTAGCCCGGACTAGCGGGACGGGCTACGAGCAGTACTTC CASSLARTSGTGYEQYF
TRBJ2-1 TRBD2 TRBV11-3 NA TGTGCCAGCAGCCCCGCCGGGACTAGTTTCGGTGAGCAGTTCTTC CASSPAGTSFGEQFF